The next 7 T cell receptor beta chains were all read from a single sample in a study of blood T cell repertoires in COVID-19. The assay was immunoSEQ multiplex PCR, and TCRdb's table has in-frame clones only and misses some. Seen here are around 260,000 clones, approximately 88% observed once, and the top ten hold more than 0.55%. Input material: peripheral blood. The receptors originated from a human donor in a cohort sampled during active COVID-19.

This clone is a singleton in its sample. This chain uses TRBV30 with TRBJ1-2; 9 bases line up with TRBD1. The CDR3 has 15 residues. J was trimmed by 2 bases and V by 8 bases; bases with no gene match: 12. Per germline, CDR1 GTSNPN and CDR2 SVGIG (reference sequence). The CDR3, as DNA: TGTGCCAGTATTACTACAGGGGGCTCCAACTATGGCTACACCTTC. This encodes CASITTGGSNYGYTF.

V usage is TRBV30 and J usage is TRBJ2-7; 8 bases agree with TRBD1. This CDR3 region has 14 residues. CDR1 is GTSNPN and CDR2 is SVGIG in the germline V gene (reference sequence). The V segment lost 3 bases and the J segment 7 bases; nucleotides outside the gene matches: 11. The CDR3 spells CAWRTSGGAREQYF. Here the CDR3 DNA reads TGTGCCTGGAGAACCTCAGGGGGCGCGAGGGAGCAGTACTTC. Full variable domain (remainder filled in from reference TRBV30 and TRBJ2-7): SQTIHQWPATLVQPVGSPLSLECTVEGTSNPNLYWYRQAAGRGLQLLFYSVGIGQISSEVPQNLSASRPQDRQFILSSKKLLLSDSGFYLCAWRTSGGAREQYFGPGTRLTVT.

The chain recombines TRBV2 with TRBJ1-5, with D unresolved. Germline assignment: CDR1 SNHLY and CDR2 FYNNEI. V was shortened by 4 bases and J by 0 bases, with 7 bases between the two germline ends. The CDR3 length is 14 residues. DNA for the CDR3: TGTGCCAGCAGTGGCCCTAATAGCAATCAGCCCCAGCATTTT. It is translated as CASSGPNSNQPQHF.

The chain combines TRBV12-3 or TRBV12-4 with TRBJ1-1; D ambiguous. The CDR3 spans 12 residues. V shed 6 bases and J shed 4 bases, with 9 bases lying between them. The DNA of the CDR3 is TGTGCCAGCAGCTTAATCCGCACTGAAGCTTTCTTT. It translates to CASSLIRTEAFF.

The V call is TRBV5-8, the J call TRBJ1-1, with D possibly TRBD1 on 5 matching bases. Trimming took off 4 bases at V and 5 bases at J, with 12 bases between the two ends. CDR3 length: 13 residues. Per germline, CDR1 SGHTS and CDR2 YDEGEE. Written as DNA, the CDR3 is TGTGCCAGCAGCCTCCAGGGTGGAACTGAAGCTTTCTTT. Its translation is CASSLQGGTEAFF.

The V call is TRBV7-9, the J call TRBJ1-1; 9 nucleotides agree with TRBD1. CDR1 and CDR2 (germline): SEHNR, FQNEAQ (reference sequence). The CDR3 spans 15 residues. With V trimmed by 1 base and J by 3 bases, 3 bases remained unmatched. The CDR3 is CASSLETGGYTEAFF. The CDR3 DNA sequence: TGTGCCAGCAGCTTAGAGACAGGGGGATACACTGAAGCTTTCTTT.

The rearrangement joins TRBV6-5 to TRBJ1-4, with TRBD1 matching 7 bases. CDR1 and CDR2 (germline): MNHEY, SVGAGI. The length of the CDR3 is 15 residues. J lost 7 bases, V lost 5 bases, and 10 bases had no gene match. CDR3: CASSRSRGRGEKLFF. CDR3 in DNA: TGTGCCAGCAGTCGCTCAAGGGGGCGAGGTGAAAAACTGTTTTTT.